This T cell receptor (beta chain) comes out of a study of blood T cell repertoires in COVID-19 (dated by TCRdb to about 2020). Notes on the research overall: Collaborator samples came from the United States, Italy and Spain and covered acute and convalescent phases of COVID-19. The prospective study material was composed of cDNA or gDNA derived from T cells, B-cell-depleted T cells, or PBMCs. Subjects who had been exposed to COVID-19, were actively infected with it, or had recovered from it provided the deeply sampled blood TCRbeta repertoires that made up the dataset. A freely available public database, intended as a resource for researchers studying the immune response to SARS-CoV-2, is where the repertoires were released. Samples were obtained from the ongoing ImmuneRACE study (first 160 participants) and from over a thousand subjects provided by 6 global collaborators. A de-identified subject ID, COVID-19 status, age in years and sex were almost always included in the sample metadata. HLA class I and class II types, where available, came from metadata supplied by the sample provider rather than from assay-based typing. Paper-wide results and their limitations: Clinical and demographic metadata were provided uncurated, with the amount varying by source and participant.

As concerns this clone: Its antigen is currently not known. Per-base qualities were not stored, and no clone one base away is much larger.

V and J lose 5 bases and 0 bases, and a span of 14 bases separates them. Its CDR3 holds 16 amino acids, cysteine through phenylalanine. Solely the CDR3 DNA is kept, with 48 bases framed from the first base. Per the germline V gene (reference sequence), LNHDA is the CDR1 and SQIVND is the CDR2. Participants in the prospective study were aged roughly 18 to 89 years, lived in under 30 United States geographic areas, and enrolled through a virtual design. To assign participants to cohorts, the prospective study relied on clinical history that participants themselves reported in a screening survey and a study questionnaire. ImmuneRACE Cohort 3 recovered participants were defined by two consecutive negative NP/OP PCR tests, healthcare professional clearance, or symptom resolution. In the prospective study, mobile phlebotomists collected whole blood, serum and a nasopharyngeal or oropharyngeal swab from each participant. Over a roughly 2-month period, participants in the prospective study had the option of providing additional blood draws and questionnaires. Prospective study blood samples were shipped either frozen or at room temperature before DNA extraction.

TCRbeta CDR3 regions were amplified from genomic DNA by means of the immunoSEQ Assay, a bias-controlled multiplex PCR. For the original study's pipeline: The number of nucleated cells in each sample was estimated from the amplification of reference gene primers within the assay. To quantify the absolute abundance of each unique TCRbeta CDR3 rearrangement, sequence reads were collapsed and filtered. For each sample, productive Simpson clonality was calculated by taking the square root of Simpson's diversity index across productive rearrangements. The immuneACCESS repertoire file appears here via TCRdb, limited to in-frame rearrangements. These files lack a portion of the clones; in checked studies, under half of the deficit traces to unresolved V genes, and the cause of the others is not known. The V and J calls and clone size were taken over from that table, and D and trimming were inferred from the DNA. In this sample the table shows hundreds of thousands of clones, around nine tenths of which occur a single time. The leading ten clones occupy roughly 1.6% of the sample.

The chain uses TRBV19 and TRBJ2-1; possibly the D gene is TRBD2, per 5 matching bases. The sample comprised PBMCs or T cells enriched from blood (not recorded which). The TCR was taken from a woman aged 45-60 years who had recovered from COVID-19. The DNA sequence reads TGTGCCAGTAGTCTACGGACTGGGAGCTCCTACAATGAGCAGTTCTTC. It translates to CASSLRTGSSYNEQFF.